Given below is one TCR beta chain in context. This clone is characterized as medium-sized (0.01 to 0.1%). The target of this receptor is not known. Base qualities were left out, and no much larger clone turns up one base away. This record comes from a study of tumour-infiltrating T cells in Burkitt lymphoma (TCRdb year 2020). General notes on the study: When TCR repertoire data were correlated with clinical outcome, productive clonality turned out to predict both overall and progression-free survival, independent of established prognosticators, age at diagnosis among them.

The receptor library was made with the immunoSEQ multiplex PCR assay. TCRdb limited this immuneACCESS table to in-frame rearrangements with V and J called. A share of clones is missing; checked studies link under half to unresolved V genes, and the rest is unexplained. Present in this sample are 14,000 or so clones, approximately 30% of which were seen just once. More than 5.5% of the sample is taken by the ten largest. CDR3 length: 14 amino acids, cysteine to phenylalanine. Just CDR3 DNA is preserved here, 42 bases in frame from base 1. The CDR1 and CDR2 encoded by the germline V gene are SGHRS and YFSETQ. The V end loses 1 base and the J end loses 1 base, and a stretch of 8 bases separates them.

The sequence came from a human donor with diffuse large B-cell lymphoma. The material sequenced was tumor tissue. The V and J genes are TRBV5-1 and TRBJ2-5; the D gene identity is not certain. In nucleotide form, the sequence is TGCGCCAGCAGCTTGAATGGTGGCCAAGAGACCCAGTACTTC. Protein translation: CASSLNGGQETQYF.